This entry lists 10 T cell receptor beta chains sequenced from one sample in a study of blood T cell repertoires in COVID-19. The method was immunoSEQ multiplex PCR; TCRdb's version includes in-frame clones alone and lacks a portion of them. The sample shows 70,000 to 80,000 clones, approximately 83% of them seen only once. Sequenced material: peripheral blood. The receptors originated from a human donor in a cohort sampled during active COVID-19.

This clone was seen more than once but under ten times. The chain links TRBV4-1 to TRBJ1-4, with 10 bases lining up with TRBD1. The CDR3 has 16 residues. Per germline, CDR1 MGHRA and CDR2 YSYEKL. With 0 bases clipped from V and 4 bases from J, the junction kept 2 bases outside the gene matches. DNA of the CDR3: TGCGCCAGCAGCCAAGACTGGACAGGGGGTAATGAAAAACTGTTTTTT. This sequence encodes CASSQDWTGGNEKLFF.

This clone has only one observation. The chain uses TRBV6-5 and TRBJ1-3; D remains ambiguous. Trimming removed 6 bases at V and 4 bases at J, with 13 bases between. Per germline, CDR1 MNHEY and CDR2 SVGAGI. The CDR3 loop spans 14 amino acids. The CDR3 DNA reads TGTGCCAGCAGCGGTGAGGAACGCGGAAACACCATATATTTT. Encoded protein: CASSGEERGNTIYF.

The rearrangement links TRBV7-8 to TRBJ2-5, with D perhaps matching TRBD1 (6 bases). CDR1 is SGHVS, CDR2 FQNEAQ, per germline. With 1 base removed from V and 5 bases from J, the gap between germline ends came to 8 bases. The CDR3 is 13 amino acids. The CDR3 region is CASSLEGVETQYF. DNA for the CDR3: TGTGCCAGCAGCTTAGAGGGGGTGGAGACCCAGTACTTC.

This chain uses TRBV2 with TRBJ2-2; TRBD1 agrees at 7 bases. Trimming took 6 bases from V and 1 from J; bases not matched to a gene: 5. CDR1 is SNHLY, CDR2 FYNNEI, per germline. CDR3 length: 15 amino acids. The DNA for the CDR3 is TGTGCCAGCAGCGACCGGGACAGGAACACCGGGGAGCTGTTTTTT. This sequence encodes CASSDRDRNTGELFF.

The V gene is TRBV5-1, the J gene TRBJ1-1, with 7 positions matching TRBD1. Germline V gives CDR1 SGHRS, CDR2 YFSETQ. V lost 0 bases, J lost 0 bases, and 5 bases stayed unmatched. There are 16 residues in the CDR3. CDR3 coding DNA: TGCGCCAGCAGCTTGGGTACAACAGGGGTGAACACTGAAGCTTTCTTT. This encodes CASSLGTTGVNTEAFF.

This chain links TRBV11-3 with TRBJ2-2; 7 bases line up with TRBD1. The germline gives CDR1 SGHNT, CDR2 YENEEA. After removal of 5 bases from V and 5 bases from J, the junction contained 8 bases not matched to a gene. The CDR3 runs to 15 residues. CDR3 protein: CASSQGGQRTGELFF. CDR3 sequence (DNA): TGTGCCAGCAGCCAAGGGGGACAGCGGACCGGGGAGCTGTTTTTT.

This clone was recorded only once. V is TRBV7-2 and J is TRBJ1-1, with 7 bases identical to TRBD1. The CDR3 has 15 residues. From germline, CDR1 is SGHTA and CDR2 FQGNSA. V was clipped by 6 bases and J by 3 bases; unmatched bases: 10. The DNA of the CDR3 is TGTGCCAGCAGGGACCGATCAGGGGGTGACACTGAAGCTTTCTTT. The encoded protein is CASRDRSGGDTEAFF.

With regard to this clone: Other DNA sequences in this specimen translate into the identical CDR3. V usage is TRBV11-2 and J usage is TRBJ2-6; TRBD1 aligns across 9 bases. The V gene's germline CDR1 is SGHAT and CDR2 FQNNGV. The CDR3 is 17 amino acids. The trim removed 5 bases at V and 0 bases at J, leaving 5 bases unmatched. Here the CDR3 reads CASSKGQGGSGANVLTF. As DNA, the CDR3 is TGTGCCAGCAGCAAGGGACAGGGTGGCTCTGGGGCCAACGTCCTGACTTTC.

This clone appeared a single time. This rearrangement joins TRBV7-2 to TRBJ1-1; D might be TRBD1 (5 bases). V was cut by 3 bases and J by 3 bases, with 8 bases left in between. This CDR3 is 13 amino acids long. The V gene's germline CDR1 is SGHTA and CDR2 FQGNSA. Here the CDR3 reads CASSFSGDTEAFF. The CDR3 DNA reads TGTGCCAGCAGCTTTTCGGGGGACACTGAAGCTTTCTTT.

The chain recombines TRBV30 with TRBJ1-4; tentatively, D is TRBD1 (6 bases). The germline CDR1 and CDR2 sequences are GTSNPN and SVGIG (reference sequence). Trimming pared 0 bases from V and 3 bases from J, leaving 8 bases between. The CDR3 is 14 residues long. As DNA, the CDR3 is TGTGCCTGGAGTGTAGGGGGGGCTAATGAAAAACTGTTTTTT. This translates into CAWSVGGANEKLFF.